One and the same sample provided the 2 T cell receptor beta chains below, sequenced in a study of blood T cell repertoires in COVID-19. Produced via immunoSEQ multiplex PCR; TCRdb's table is partial and in-frame only. Among 110,000 to 150,000 clones, roughly four fifths were seen once, and the ten largest hold less than 5%. The sample taken for sequencing was peripheral blood. These receptors all stem from a woman of 80 years or more with acute or convalescent COVID-19.

The V call is TRBV6-5, the J call TRBJ2-1; D is perhaps TRBD2 (5 bases). Germline CDR1 MNHEY, CDR2 SVGAGI. The CDR3 runs to 13 residues. Between the trimmed V and J ends, which lost 5 bases and 8 bases, there was a span of 13 bases. The CDR3 loop is CASSRGSGDEQFF. The CDR3 DNA follows: TGTGCCAGCAGTAGAGGGAGTGGGGATGAGCAGTTCTTC.

This clone occurred once. The J gene is TRBJ2-5, the V gene TRBV5-5; 8 bases match TRBD2. Germline-derived CDR1 and CDR2 are SGHKS and YYEKEE (reference sequence). V lost 0 bases to trimming and J lost 2 bases; unmatched junction nucleotides: 6. This CDR3 spans 16 amino acids. CDR3 in DNA: TGTGCCAGCAGCTTGGTCACGGGGGGGCCTCAAGAGACCCAGTACTTC. Translation gives CASSLVTGGPQETQYF.